This T cell receptor beta chain originates from a study of CD8+ T cells in alopecia areata. Treatment described: oral pan-JAK inhibitor, 5-10 mg twice daily. Individuals with alopecia areata gave both lesional scalp punch biopsies and peripheral blood for collection. Study outcomes and limitations: More clonal than normal scalp was lesional scalp, particularly alopecia totalis/universalis. Tofacitinib produced a significant decrease in scalp clonality and in expanded CD8+ clones among the top 100.

Germline lookup yields CDR1 MGHRA and CDR2 YSYEKL. The CDR3 covers 16 residues. With V trimmed by 1 base and J by 6 bases, 8 bases remained unmatched. On this clone itself: Its specificity is unknown.

RNA extraction was followed by reverse transcription into cDNA, which acted as the sequencing template. Libraries were prepared by immunoSEQ multiplex PCR; TCRdb keeps only in-frame clonotypes and omits some of them. The data contain approximately 300,000 clones, roughly 64% of them singletons. V usage is TRBV4-1 and J usage is TRBJ1-2, with 10 bases identical to TRBD1. The source was CD4+ T cells sorted from blood, collected at week 24, from a patient treated with tofacitinib. This clonotype originated in a human donor with alopecia areata. CDR3 bases: TGCGCCAGCAGCCAAGGGACAGGGGGGCAGAGTAATGGCTACACCTTC. This translates into CASSQGTGGQSNGYTF.